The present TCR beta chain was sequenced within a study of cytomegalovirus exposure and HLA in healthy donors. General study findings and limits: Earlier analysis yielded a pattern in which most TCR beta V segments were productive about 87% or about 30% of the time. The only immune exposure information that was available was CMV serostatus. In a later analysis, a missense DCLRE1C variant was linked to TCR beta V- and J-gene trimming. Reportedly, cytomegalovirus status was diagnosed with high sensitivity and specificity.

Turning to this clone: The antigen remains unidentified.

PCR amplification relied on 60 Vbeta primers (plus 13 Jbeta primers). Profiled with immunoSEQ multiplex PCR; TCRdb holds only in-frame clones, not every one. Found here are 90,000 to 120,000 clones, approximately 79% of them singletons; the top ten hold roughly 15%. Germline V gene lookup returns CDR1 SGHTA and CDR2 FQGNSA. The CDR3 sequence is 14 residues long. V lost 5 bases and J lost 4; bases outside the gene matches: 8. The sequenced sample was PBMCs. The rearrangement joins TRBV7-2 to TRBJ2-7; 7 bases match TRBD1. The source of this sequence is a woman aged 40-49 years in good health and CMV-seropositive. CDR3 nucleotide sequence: TGTGCCAGCAGCAAAAGACAGGGTTGGTACGAGCAGTACTTC. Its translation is CASSKRQGWYEQYF.